This T cell receptor (beta chain) was documented in a study of blood T cells in healthy people across ages. The ends were cut back, 0 bases at V and 7 bases at J, with 19 bases in the middle. This CDR3 has 16 amino acids. The germline V gene has CDR1 LGHNA and CDR2 YSLEER. Through a sample-barcoded 5' primer and a J-beta primer mix, a second PCR was run for 7 to 11 cycles. TCRdb itself ran the 5' RACE reads through MiXCR, one entry per CDR3 protein. The sample consists of about 970,000 distinct CDR3 sequences, approximately 50% of them appearing once. This receptor was identified in a woman aged 60-75 years in good health. Sequences were obtained from blood. The gene calls are TRBV4-3 and TRBJ2-7, with a tentative D call TRBD1 (5 bases). The CDR3 region has the DNA TGCGCCAGCAGCCAAGAGGGTAGGGGCCCCCTTTATGAGCAGTACTTC. Protein product: CASSQEGRGPLYEQYF.